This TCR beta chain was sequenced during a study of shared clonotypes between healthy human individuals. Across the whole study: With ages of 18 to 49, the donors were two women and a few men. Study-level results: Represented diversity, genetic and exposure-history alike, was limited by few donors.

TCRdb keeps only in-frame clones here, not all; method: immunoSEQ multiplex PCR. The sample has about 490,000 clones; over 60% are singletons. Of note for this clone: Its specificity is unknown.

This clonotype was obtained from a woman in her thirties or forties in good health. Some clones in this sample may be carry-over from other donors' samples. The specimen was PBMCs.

CDR3: CASSVGTGVGYTF. Here the CDR3 DNA reads TGCGCCAGCAGCGTAGGGACAGGGGTTGGCTACACCTTC. The chain is built from TRBV5-1 and TRBJ1-2; 10 nucleotides agree with TRBD1. The length of the CDR3 is 13 residues. Germline CDR1 is SGHRS and CDR2 is YFSETQ. The V gene end was trimmed by 4 bases and the J gene end by 7 bases; junction bases not matched to a gene: 4.